The rows below give T cell receptor beta chains drawn from one sample of a study of technical replicates of blood from a handful of donors. Here immunoSEQ multiplex PCR was the method, and the copy in TCRdb shows in-frame clones only, minus some. The sample records about 13,000 clones, 86% being singletons. The sample consisted of PBMCs. These TCRs come from a human donor in good health. CDR3s include the opening cysteine and the closing phenylalanine or tryptophan. Fields, in order: J gene, V gene, D gene, clone size, CDR3 protein, CDR3 DNA. A D gene is named only where the DNA matches it firmly. Where a row states a size, it is once, few, many or the class of an expanded clone; other rows omit it.

TRBJ2-3 TRBV4-1 - once CASSQERGAQRGDTQYF TGCGCCAGCAGCCAAGAACGGGGGGCCCAGCGGGGAGATACGCAGTATTTT
TRBJ2-3 TRBV6-4 - - CASSESAAGQVDTQYF TGTGCCAGCAGTGAGTCTGCTGCGGGTCAGGTGGATACGCAGTATTTT
TRBJ2-7 TRBV7-9 TRBD1 - CASSSGGYTYEQYF TGTGCCAGCAGCTCAGGGGGTTATACCTACGAGCAGTACTTC
TRBJ2-1 TRBV27 - - CASSLTPLARGVYEQFF TGTGCCAGCAGTTTAACGCCTCTGGCTAGGGGTGTCTATGAGCAGTTCTTC
TRBJ2-3 TRBV6-4 TRBD2 - CASSAGTSGTDTQYF TGTGCCAGCAGTGCCGGGACTAGCGGCACAGATACGCAGTATTTT
TRBJ1-3 TRBV19 - - CASRAGQHLGNTIYF TGTGCCAGTAGGGCTGGACAGCACCTTGGAAACACCATATATTTT
TRBJ1-3 TRBV2 TRBD1 - CASSGTGNSGNTIYF TGTGCCAGCAGTGGGACAGGGAACTCTGGAAACACCATATATTTT
TRBJ1-6 TRBV10-2 TRBD1 - CASGTGGSNSPLHF TGCGCCAGCGGGACAGGGGGAAGTAATTCACCCCTCCACTTT
TRBJ1-2 TRBV19 - - CASSTRPTGLGGYTF TGTGCCAGTAGTACCCGCCCCACAGGGTTGGGTGGCTACACCTTC
TRBJ1-4 TRBV9 TRBD1 - CASSGGIQGASEKLFF TGTGCCAGCAGCGGGGGCATACAGGGGGCAAGTGAAAAACTGTTTTTT
TRBJ1-1 TRBV28 - few CASCSPHPHTEAFF TGTGCCAGTTGCTCACCACATCCGCACACTGAAGCTTTCTTT
TRBJ2-2 TRBV11-3 - - CASSPGHPGTGELFF TGTGCCAGCAGCCCCGGACACCCAGGGACCGGGGAGCTGTTTTTT
TRBJ2-5 TRBV7-9 - - CASSSTKPTQYF TGTGCCAGCAGCTCCACCAAGCCTACCCAGTACTTC
TRBJ2-5 TRBV11-1 TRBD2 - CASSPTTLAGEQTQYF TGTGCCAGCAGCCCAACTACTCTAGCGGGGGAACAGACCCAGTACTTC
TRBJ1-1 TRBV4-1 - - CASSQDQGTEAFF TGCGCCAGCAGCCAAGATCAGGGAACTGAAGCTTTCTTT
TRBJ2-7 TRBV4-2 TRBD1 - CASSQDHGTGYEQYF TGTGCCAGCAGCCAAGATCACGGGACAGGGTACGAGCAGTACTTC
TRBJ1-5 TRBV30 - - CAWSLGGNQPQHF TGTGCCTGGAGCCTAGGAGGCAATCAGCCCCAGCATTTT
TRBJ2-1 TRBV29-1 TRBD2 once CSVRGGINNEQFF TGCAGCGTTCGGGGGGGTATCAACAATGAGCAGTTCTTC
TRBJ2-2 TRBV18 - once CASSPNRVTGELFF TGTGCCAGCTCACCCAACAGGGTGACAGGGGAGCTGTTTTTT
TRBJ2-7 TRBV28 TRBD2 - CASSSYGLAGYKYF TGTGCCAGCAGTTCCTACGGACTAGCGGGATATAAGTACTTC
TRBJ1-4 TRBV7-6 - few CASSLEVGADEKLFF TGTGCCAGCAGCTTAGAAGTGGGGGCCGATGAAAAACTGTTTTTT
TRBJ2-2 TRBV10-1 - few CASSEGVDYVGELFF TGCGCCAGCAGTGAGGGAGTAGACTATGTCGGGGAGCTGTTTTTT
TRBJ2-3 TRBV5-1 TRBD2 once CASSSRRGATDTQYF TGCGCCAGCAGCTCCAGGCGGGGGGCCACAGATACGCAGTATTTT
TRBJ2-4 TRBV7-2 TRBD2 - CASSPPGTTTNIQYF TGTGCCAGCAGCCCGCCCGGGACTACTACGAACATTCAGTACTTC
TRBJ1-5 TRBV19 - - CASRGDRFLGQPQHF TGTGCCAGTAGGGGAGACAGGTTCTTGGGTCAGCCCCAGCATTTT
TRBJ2-3 TRBV11-1 - - CASSLWAGVSDTQYF TGTGCCAGCAGCTTATGGGCAGGGGTATCAGATACGCAGTATTTT
TRBJ2-3 TRBV7-3 - - CASSFFTESTDTQYF TGTGCCAGCAGCTTCTTCACAGAAAGCACAGATACGCAGTATTTT
TRBJ1-1 TRBV14 - few CASSQQGYTEAFF TGTGCCAGCAGCCAGCAGGGTTACACTGAAGCTTTCTTT
TRBJ2-1 TRBV18 TRBD2 - CASSPKHGTSGYNEQFF TGTGCCAGCTCACCGAAACATGGGACTAGCGGCTACAATGAGCAGTTCTTC
TRBJ2-6 TRBV7-9 TRBD1 - CASSLGTGGSGANVLTF TGTGCCAGCAGCTTAGGGACAGGGGGCTCTGGGGCCAACGTCCTGACTTTC
TRBJ2-3 TRBV6-4 - few CASSSGSTDTQYF TGTGCCAGCAGTAGCGGGAGCACAGATACGCAGTATTTT
TRBJ1-2 TRBV29-1 TRBD1 - CSVGGTGANGYTF TGCAGCGTTGGAGGGACAGGGGCGAATGGCTACACCTTC